These 25 T cell receptor beta chains originate from one sample sequenced in a study of shared clonotypes between healthy human individuals. Produced via immunoSEQ multiplex PCR; TCRdb's table is partial and in-frame only. Here the sample spans around 2.1 million clones, around 95% being singletons. The sequenced sample consisted of naive CD4+ T cells sorted from blood. Subset meaning: CD45RA+ positively selected. The receptors come from a man between 18 and 35 years old in good health.

Note on this clone: The junction departs from germline at one end; a sequencing error may be responsible. V is TRBV7-7 and J is TRBJ2-3; D is undetermined. Germline-derived CDR1 and CDR2 are SSHAT and FNYEAQ (reference sequence). The CDR3 runs to 13 residues. The chain's CDR3 is CASSQDLQDTQYF. DNA of the CDR3: TGTGCTAGCAGCCAGGACCTACAGGATACGCAGTATTTT.

The chain couples TRBV5-1 to TRBJ2-1; tentative D call: TRBD1 (7 bases). This CDR3 region has 15 residues. Germline assignment: CDR1 SGHRS and CDR2 YFSETQ. Trimming cost V 6 bases and J 6 bases, with 19 bases left between them. The CDR3 nucleotides are TGCGCCAGCACGAGACAGGGAGGAGGTTCCAATGAGCAGTTCTTC. Encoded protein: CASTRQGGGSNEQFF.

This sequence joins TRBV28 and TRBJ2-7, with 7 positions matching TRBD1. This CDR3 region has 13 residues. Germline loops: CDR1 MDHEN, CDR2 SYDVKM. The junction had 2 bases not matched to a gene; V was cut back by 6 bases and J by 0 bases. CDR3 sequence (DNA): TGTGCCAGCAGACAGGGGTTCTCCTACGAGCAGTACTTC. It encodes CASRQGFSYEQYF.

The chain carries TRBV5-4 and TRBJ1-6; 7 nucleotides match TRBD1. CDR1 and CDR2 from the germline V gene are SGHNT and YYREEE (reference sequence). Trimming cost V 4 bases and J 10 bases; bases outside gene matches: 14. The CDR3 contains 16 residues. The CDR3 is CASSQEKQGIVSPLHF. The CDR3 DNA follows: TGTGCCAGCAGCCAAGAAAAACAGGGGATTGTATCACCCCTCCACTTT.

This clone was counted a few times. CDR3 coding DNA: TGTGCCAGCAGCGTCGGACAGGAGAACACTGAAGCTTTCTTT. Amino acid sequence: CASSVGQENTEAFF. V and J are TRBV9 and TRBJ1-1; 7 bases map to TRBD1. The CDR3 is made up of 14 amino acids. From germline, CDR1 is SGDLS and CDR2 YYNGEE. Trimming took 2 bases from V and 1 from J; bases not matched to a gene: 2. Together with reference TRBV9 and TRBJ1-1, the CDR3 gives the full variable domain: DSGVTQTPKHLITATGQRVTLRCSPRSGDLSVYWYQQSLDQGLQFLIQYYNGEERAKGNILERFSAQQFPDLHSELNLSSLELGDSALYFCASSVGQENTEAFFGQGTRLTVV.

The chain combines TRBV5-1 with TRBJ1-1, with D possibly TRBD1 on 5 matching bases. There are 15 residues in the CDR3. The V gene lost 0 bases and the J gene lost 3 bases, with 12 bases spanning the gap. Germline CDR1 and CDR2: SGHRS and YFSETQ. DNA for the CDR3: TGCGCCAGCAGCTTGGATTCAGGGAGGGACACTGAAGCTTTCTTT. Amino acids: CASSLDSGRDTEAFF.

This rearrangement joins TRBV4-1 to TRBJ2-4; 14 bases are a match to TRBD2. Germline CDR1 and CDR2: MGHRA and YSYEKL. V lost 1 base, J lost 1 base, and 6 bases stayed unmatched. The CDR3 contains 19 residues. The CDR3 sequence: CASSQVVTSGGDAKNIQYF. In nucleotides, the CDR3 is TGCGCCAGCAGCCAAGTGGTGACTAGCGGGGGGGATGCCAAAAACATTCAGTACTTC.

The CDR3 here is CASGKDSNSLYGYTF. The DNA for the CDR3 is TGTGCCAGCGGCAAAGACAGCAATTCACTCTATGGCTACACCTTC. The chain joins TRBV2 to TRBJ1-2; weak D call: TRBD1 (5 bases). The CDR3 sequence is 15 residues long. Trimming left V 8 bases short and J 4 bases short, with 20 bases between. Germline CDR1 reads SNHLY; CDR2 reads FYNNEI.

A remark on this clone: At the DNA level, this CDR3 is encoded by other sequences in the same sample as well. The gene calls are TRBV29-1 and TRBJ2-5; possible D gene TRBD1, 5 bases. The V end was cut by 5 bases, the J end by 5 bases, with 9 bases between. Germline CDR1 and CDR2: SQVTM and ANQGSEA. The CDR3 contains 11 residues. The CDR3 reads CSVRQGETQYF. The CDR3 bases are TGCAGCGTTCGGCAGGGTGAGACCCAGTACTTC.

The genes are TRBV5-1 and TRBJ1-4; a weak D match, TRBD1 (5 bases). Trimming removed 4 bases from V and 8 bases from J, with 18 bases in between. The germline CDR1 and CDR2 sequences are SGHRS and YFSETQ. The CDR3 runs 15 residues. CDR3 sequence: CASSRTGTNGEKLFF. The CDR3 DNA sequence: TGCGCCAGCAGCAGGACCGGGACCAACGGGGAAAAACTGTTTTTT.

The CDR3 here is CASRVLQQGSYEQYF. In DNA form, the CDR3 reads TGCGCCAGCAGGGTGCTTCAGCAGGGTTCCTACGAGCAGTACTTC. V gene TRBV5-1 combines with J gene TRBJ2-7, with a weak D call TRBD1 (5 bases). Germline V gene data show CDR1 as SGHRS and CDR2 as YFSETQ. Trimming shortened V by 5 bases and J by 1 base, and 16 bases separated the two germline ends. This CDR3 is built from 15 residues.

CDR3 nucleotides: TGTGCCAGCAGCTTAGACCCCGCCGGGGAGCTGTTTTTT. Encoded protein: CASSLDPAGELFF. The gene calls are TRBV7-6 and TRBJ2-2; D gene uncertain. Germline V gene lookup returns CDR1 SGHVS and CDR2 FNYEAQ. V gave up 1 base and J gave up 6 bases, with 6 bases separating them. This CDR3 has 13 residues.

This chain uses TRBV18 with TRBJ2-3, with a tentative D call TRBD2 (6 bases). The germline CDR1 and CDR2 sequences are KGHSH and LQKENI. V gave up 1 base and J gave up 2 bases, with 7 bases separating them. The CDR3 has 14 residues. The CDR3, as DNA: TGTGCCAGCTCACCACGCGGGGACACAGATACGCAGTATTTT. Encoded protein: CASSPRGDTDTQYF.

V is TRBV7-3 and J is TRBJ2-2; perhaps TRBD2 as D (6 bases). Germline lookup yields CDR1 SGHTA and CDR2 FQGTGA. V gave up 6 bases and J gave up 4 bases, with 12 bases separating them. This CDR3 is built from 14 residues. The CDR3 sequence is CASSWDSLTGELFF. CDR3 nucleotide sequence: TGTGCCAGCAGTTGGGACTCCCTCACCGGGGAGCTGTTTTTT.

This sequence joins TRBV6-1 and TRBJ1-4; D is unclear. V dropped 5 bases and J dropped 0 bases, with 10 bases sitting between them. The CDR3 extends over 15 amino acids. From germline, CDR1 is MNHNS and CDR2 SASEGT. CDR3 DNA: TGTGCCAGCAGTACCGGGGTTGCAACTAATGAAAAACTGTTTTTT. Protein product: CASSTGVATNEKLFF.

J is TRBJ2-1 and V is TRBV28; maybe TRBD2 (7 bases). This CDR3 has 15 amino acids. Germline CDR1 and CDR2: MDHEN and SYDVKM. Trimming pared 3 bases from V and 3 bases from J, leaving 12 bases between. The CDR3 sequence: CASSLGGGFYNEQFF. In nucleotides, the CDR3 is TGTGCCAGCAGTTTGGGCGGGGGCTTCTACAATGAGCAGTTCTTC.

The chain employs TRBV19 and TRBJ1-3; the D gene is possibly TRBD1 (6 bases). Germline V gene data show CDR1 as LNHDA and CDR2 as SQIVND (reference sequence). The CDR3 contains 16 residues. V lost 4 bases and J lost 2, with 15 bases in between. This CDR3 is CASSTLGQSPGNTIYF. The CDR3 bases are TGTGCCAGTAGTACCTTAGGACAGAGCCCTGGAAACACCATATATTTT.

The chain is built from TRBV7-9 and TRBJ1-2, with D possibly matching TRBD1 (6 bases). Trimming removed 8 bases from V and 0 bases from J, with 10 bases in between. The CDR3 is 13 residues long. Germline V gene sequence: CDR1 SEHNR, CDR2 FQNEAQ (reference sequence). This CDR3 reads CASQQGSNYGYTF. The CDR3 DNA reads as TGTGCCAGCCAACAGGGCTCTAACTATGGCTACACCTTC.

This chain links TRBV19 with TRBJ1-2, with D unresolved. The CDR3 consists of 12 residues. The V gene's germline CDR1 is LNHDA and CDR2 SQIVND (reference sequence). V lost 9 bases, J lost 4 bases, and 12 bases lay in between. CDR3 nucleotide sequence: TGTGCCAGCAGTTCCCCAGTCTATGGCTACACCTTC. Translating it yields CASSSPVYGYTF.

The rearrangement links TRBV10-2 to TRBJ1-1; D is undetermined. CDR1 is WSHSY, CDR2 SAAADI, per germline. V shed 0 bases and J shed 0 bases, with 8 bases lying between them. This CDR3 contains 15 residues. This CDR3 is CASSESPGMNTEAFF. The CDR3 nucleotides read TGCGCCAGCAGTGAGTCTCCAGGAATGAACACTGAAGCTTTCTTT.

As to this clone: The same CDR3 is also encoded by other DNA sequences in this sample. The chain has TRBV7-3 and TRBJ2-5; D might be TRBD2 (5 bases). Trimming left V 2 bases short and J 1 base short, with 5 bases between. Germline assignment: CDR1 SGHTA and CDR2 FQGTGA. The CDR3 runs to 13 residues. The CDR3 region is CASSLGSQETQYF. For the CDR3, the DNA is TGTGCCAGCAGCTTAGGGAGCCAAGAGACCCAGTACTTC.

J is TRBJ2-7 and V is TRBV10-2; D is possibly TRBD1 (5 bases). CDR1 and CDR2 (germline): WSHSY, SAAADI. This CDR3 comprises 15 residues. V lost 0 bases, J lost 5 bases, and 14 bases lay in between. CDR3 sequence reads: CASSESKGFSDEQYF. As DNA, the CDR3 is TGCGCCAGCAGTGAGTCTAAGGGGTTCTCAGACGAGCAGTACTTC.

The rearrangement joins TRBV4-1 to TRBJ2-3; TRBD2 matches 14 bases. CDR3 size: 16 residues. Germline trimming cut 2 bases from V and 6 bases from J; bases unmatched to any gene: 4. The V gene's germline CDR1 is MGHRA and CDR2 YSYEKL. The CDR3 region has the DNA TGCGCCAGCAGCCAACGGACTAGCGGGGGGTCGGATACGCAGTATTTT. Amino acids: CASSQRTSGGSDTQYF.

The rearrangement uses TRBV19 and TRBJ1-5, with 8 bases matching TRBD1. The J segment lost 0 bases and the V segment lost 7 bases, leaving 5 bases of the junction unmatched. Germline CDR1 and CDR2: LNHDA and SQIVND (reference sequence). The CDR3 loop spans 15 amino acids. The CDR3 protein is CASTRTGNSNQPQHF. The CDR3 region has the DNA TGTGCCAGTACCCGGACAGGGAATAGCAATCAGCCCCAGCATTTT.

V is TRBV9 and J is TRBJ2-7; 10 nucleotides match TRBD2. CDR1 is SGDLS and CDR2 is YYNGEE in the germline V gene. With 0 bases clipped from V and 4 bases from J, the junction kept 10 bases outside the gene matches. The CDR3 is made up of 17 amino acids. CDR3 amino acids: CASSVGGAGGPMYEQYF. CDR3 coding DNA: TGTGCCAGCAGCGTAGGGGGAGCGGGAGGGCCCATGTACGAGCAGTACTTC.